Below, 29 T cell receptor beta chains from the same sample are listed, as sequenced in a study of T cell changes during pregnancy in multiple sclerosis (dated by TCRdb to the late 2010s). The library relied on the immunoSEQ multiplex PCR assay. Here the immuneACCESS table is served through TCRdb, limited to in-frame sequences with V and J called. Missing clones are a known gap in these copies; in checked studies unresolved V genes cover under half, and the rest lacks a known reason. Counted in this sample were fewer than 35,000 clones; almost 90% of them appeared once. Of the sample, over 0.5% is held by the ten largest clones. Sequences were derived from CD4+ T cells from peripheral blood mononuclear cells, sampled in the third trimester of pregnancy. Receptors were obtained from a female donor in good health, enrolled as a control in a pregnancy study.

The chain is built from TRBV11-2 and TRBJ2-7; no reliable D call. This CDR3 is 16 amino acids long. Germline assignment: CDR1 SGHAT and CDR2 FQNNGV. Deletions cut 0 bases from V and 3 bases from J, with 15 bases between. The CDR3 here is CASSLDAASTRYEQYF. CDR3 bases: TGTGCCAGCAGCTTAGATGCGGCTAGTACACGCTACGAGCAGTACTTC.

The chain uses TRBV29-1 and TRBJ1-2; D gene uncertain. The ends were cut back, 7 bases at V and 7 bases at J, with 13 bases in the middle. Per the germline V gene, CDR1 is SQVTM and CDR2 is ANQGSEA. This CDR3 contains 11 residues. The CDR3 nucleotides are TGCAGCGCCACCATTGGAGGTGGCTACACCTTC. It is translated as CSATIGGGYTF.

The chain recombines TRBV30 with TRBJ1-1; TRBD1 matches at 9 bases. Germline CDR1 reads GTSNPN; CDR2 reads SVGIG (reference sequence). This CDR3 comprises 14 residues. Germline trimming cut 4 bases from V and 5 bases from J; bases unmatched to any gene: 8. CDR3 region: CAWKSDRGKTEAFF. CDR3 nucleotides: TGTGCCTGGAAGTCCGACAGGGGGAAAACTGAAGCTTTCTTT.

The V gene is TRBV25-1, the J gene TRBJ1-1, with D perhaps TRBD1 (6 bases). Germline V gives CDR1 MGHDK, CDR2 SYGVNS. The ends were cut back, 7 bases at V and 7 bases at J, with 16 bases in the middle. The CDR3 consists of 13 residues. The CDR3 DNA follows: TGTGCCAGCAACACCCGGGGGGCCGTTGAAGCTTTCTTT. Translating gives CASNTRGAVEAFF.

The genes are TRBV27 and TRBJ1-4; D gene unclear. CDR1 and CDR2 (germline): MNHEY, SMNVEV (reference sequence). V was trimmed by 7 bases and J by 4 bases, leaving 19 bases between them. This CDR3 is 16 amino acids long. The CDR3 DNA reads as TGTGCCAGCACCCGTCCCCCTGGCACGTTTAATGAAAAACTGTTTTTT. It yields the protein CASTRPPGTFNEKLFF.

The genes are TRBV9 and TRBJ1-1; TRBD1 matches at 8 bases. V trimming: 0 bases; J trimming: 4 bases; junction bases outside the gene matches: 11. CDR1 and CDR2 from the germline V gene are SGDLS and YYNGEE. The CDR3 runs to 17 residues. CDR3 amino acids: CASSVDPGQGIVTEAFF. Here the CDR3 DNA reads TGTGCCAGCAGCGTAGACCCCGGACAGGGAATAGTCACTGAAGCTTTCTTT.

The chain employs TRBV27 and TRBJ1-5, with 8 nucleotides matching TRBD1. The CDR3 length is 15 residues. J lost 6 bases, V lost 5 bases, and 9 bases had no gene match. Germline assignment: CDR1 MNHEY and CDR2 SMNVEV (reference sequence). The CDR3 is CASSSQGAQGQPQHF. CDR3 coding DNA: TGTGCCAGCAGTAGCCAGGGGGCGCAGGGTCAGCCCCAGCATTTT.

V gene TRBV18 combines with J gene TRBJ2-7; D unresolved. This CDR3 has 18 amino acids. In germline, CDR1 is KGHSH, CDR2 LQKENI. V shed 3 bases and J shed 2 bases, with 23 bases lying between them. CDR3 sequence (DNA): TGTGCCAGCTCACCCCCCCCAACGGCAGACTTCCTTACCTACGAGCAGTACTTC. Translating gives CASSPPPTADFLTYEQYF.

The J gene is TRBJ2-1, the V gene TRBV4-2; 8 bases agree with TRBD2. The V gene's germline CDR1 is LGHNA and CDR2 YNFKEQ. This CDR3 is built from 17 residues. Trimming cost V 3 bases and J 0 bases; bases outside gene matches: 7. The CDR3 DNA reads TGTGCCAGCAGCCATGACTTAGCGGGAAGCTCCTACAATGAGCAGTTCTTC. Its translation is CASSHDLAGSSYNEQFF.

The chain recombines TRBV5-8 with TRBJ2-3; a possible D gene is TRBD1 (5 bases). The germline V gene encodes CDR1 SGHTS and CDR2 YDEGEE. This CDR3 spans 14 amino acids. V was clipped by 4 bases and J by 0 bases, with 9 bases between them. Here the CDR3 DNA reads TGTGCCAGCAGCATCGACAGTAGCACAGATACGCAGTATTTT. This codes for CASSIDSSTDTQYF.

The chain recombines TRBV30 with TRBJ1-2, with D possibly TRBD1 on 5 matching bases. CDR1 is GTSNPN and CDR2 is SVGIG in the germline V gene (reference sequence). This CDR3 comprises 12 residues. V was shortened by 4 bases and J by 3 bases, with 9 bases between the two germline ends. In nucleotides, the CDR3 is TGTGCCTGGACCGGGGGAGACTATGGCTACACCTTC. Its translation is CAWTGGDYGYTF.

This clone came up a few times. The chain has TRBV13 and TRBJ1-4; 9 positions agree with TRBD1. The CDR3 runs to 12 residues. Germline loops: CDR1 PRHDT, CDR2 FYEKMQ (reference sequence). The trim removed 3 bases at V and 13 bases at J, leaving 3 bases unmatched. The CDR3 DNA sequence: TGTGCCAGCAGCTTCGGGACAGGGAGACTGTTTTTT. The encoded protein is CASSFGTGRLFF.

This chain links TRBV30 with TRBJ1-2, with D possibly TRBD1 on 6 matching bases. The CDR3 covers 15 residues. V shed 0 bases and J shed 4 bases, with 15 bases lying between them. CDR1 and CDR2 from the germline V gene are GTSNPN and SVGIG (reference sequence). CDR3 sequence reads: CAWSVGNRVSYGYTF. The CDR3, as DNA: TGTGCCTGGAGTGTGGGAAACAGGGTCTCCTATGGCTACACCTTC.

The rearrangement uses TRBV19 and TRBJ2-1, with TRBD2 identical over 9 bases. The V segment lost 3 bases and the J segment 7 bases; nucleotides outside the gene matches: 10. Germline lookup yields CDR1 LNHDA and CDR2 SQIVND (reference sequence). The CDR3 loop spans 16 amino acids. The CDR3 protein is CASSIGSGGRENEQFF. The CDR3, as DNA: TGTGCCAGTAGTATCGGGTCCGGCGGGAGGGAGAATGAGCAGTTCTTC.

The V gene is TRBV9, the J gene TRBJ1-1, with 10 bases lining up with TRBD1. CDR3 length: 14 residues. The ends lost 0 bases at V and 5 bases at J; junction bases unmatched: 1. In germline, CDR1 is SGDLS, CDR2 YYNGEE. CDR3 DNA sequence: TGTGCCAGCAGCGTAGAGGACAGGGGGACTGAAGCTTTCTTT. Amino acid sequence: CASSVEDRGTEAFF.

V is TRBV6-5 and J is TRBJ2-2, with 8 bases that match TRBD2. CDR1 is MNHEY and CDR2 is SVGAGI in the germline V gene. This CDR3 contains 15 residues. The V and J ends lost 2 bases and 4 bases, in that order; junction bases with no gene match: 3. The CDR3 bases are TGTGCCAGCAGTTACGTCGGGGGGGCCACCGGGGAGCTGTTTTTT. This encodes CASSYVGGATGELFF.

The chain carries TRBV5-4 and TRBJ2-7; D perhaps matches TRBD1 (6 bases). Germline assignment: CDR1 SGHNT and CDR2 YYREEE (reference sequence). This CDR3 has 13 residues. Between the trimmed V and J ends, which lost 5 bases and 1 base, there was a span of 10 bases. The CDR3 nucleotides read TGTGCCAGCAGGGCCAGGGGTTCCTACGAGCAGTACTTC. This codes for CASRARGSYEQYF.

The chain joins TRBV5-1 to TRBJ1-6; TRBD1 might be the D (5 bases). Germline V CDR1 and CDR2: SGHRS, YFSETQ. Trimming pared 1 base from V and 6 bases from J, leaving 14 bases between. CDR3 length equals 16 residues. CDR3 bases: TGCGCCAGCAGCTTGCGGGGGGGGGAAGCTAATTCACCCCTCCACTTT. As protein: CASSLRGGEANSPLHF.

This clone was observed a single time. CDR3 sequence reads: CASTTGFGTEAFF. CDR3 sequence (DNA): TGCGCCAGCACGACAGGGTTTGGCACTGAAGCTTTCTTT. This chain connects TRBV10-1 to TRBJ1-1, with 7 positions matching TRBD1. J was trimmed by 4 bases and V by 7 bases; bases with no gene match: 6. Germline V CDR1 and CDR2: WNHNN, SYGVQD (reference sequence). The CDR3 length is 13 residues.

This chain connects TRBV9 to TRBJ1-1; D not resolved. CDR3 length: 13 residues. Germline V gives CDR1 SGDLS, CDR2 YYNGEE. With 1 base removed from V and 0 bases from J, the gap between germline ends came to 4 bases. Here the CDR3 reads CASSVSLNTEAFF. As DNA, the CDR3 is TGTGCCAGCAGCGTAAGCCTGAACACTGAAGCTTTCTTT.

The chain links TRBV6-1 to TRBJ1-5; TRBD1 is a possible D gene (5 bases). The ends were cut back, 1 base at V and 3 bases at J, with 10 bases in the middle. The CDR3 spans 15 residues. Germline lookup yields CDR1 MNHNS and CDR2 SASEGT. The CDR3 loop is CASSEGGGPNQPQHF. In DNA, the CDR3 is TGTGCCAGCAGTGAAGGGGGGGGACCCAATCAGCCCCAGCATTTT.

The chain is built from TRBV7-9 and TRBJ2-5, with TRBD1 matching over 10 bases. The J call may be mistaken, given a closer DNA end match to TRBJ2-7. Germline CDR1 reads SEHNR; CDR2 reads FQNEAQ (reference sequence). This CDR3 spans 14 amino acids. The chain's CDR3 is CASRPGQGTYEQYF. The CDR3 bases are TGTGCCAGCAGGCCGGGACAGGGGACCTACGAGCAGTACTTC.

This chain connects TRBV29-1 to TRBJ2-1; 7 bases are a match to TRBD2. V shed 7 bases, J shed 2 bases, and the junction held 5 bases outside the gene matches. CDR3 length: 13 amino acids. Germline-derived CDR1 and CDR2 are SQVTM and ANQGSEA. DNA of the CDR3: TGCAGCGGGGAGGGATACCCCTACAATGAGCAGTTCTTC. It encodes CSGEGYPYNEQFF.

J is TRBJ1-1 and V is TRBV19, with D possibly matching TRBD1 (6 bases). The germline V gene has CDR1 LNHDA and CDR2 SQIVND (reference sequence). The CDR3 contains 14 residues. Trimming cost V 6 bases and J 5 bases, with 16 bases left between them. CDR3 sequence (DNA): TGTGCCAGTAGACCCGGTGGCAGGGGAACTGAAGCTTTCTTT. Amino acid sequence: CASRPGGRGTEAFF.

The V gene is TRBV11-2, the J gene TRBJ2-6; D possibly corresponds to TRBD1 (6 bases). CDR3 length: 15 amino acids. V lost 5 bases and J lost 4, with 12 bases in between. Per the germline V gene, CDR1 is SGHAT and CDR2 is FQNNGV. DNA of the CDR3: TGTGCCAGCAGCCTCCAGGGGACCGGGGCCAACGTCCTGACTTTC. Translation: CASSLQGTGANVLTF.

CDR3 region: CASSQVGPSGTDTQYF. DNA of the CDR3: TGTGCCAGCAGCCAAGTGGGTCCTAGCGGGACAGATACGCAGTATTTT. This chain uses TRBV4-2 with TRBJ2-3, with 8 bases identical to TRBD2. Germline V gene lookup returns CDR1 LGHNA and CDR2 YNFKEQ. Germline trimming cut 1 base from V and 3 bases from J; bases unmatched to any gene: 6. The CDR3 is 16 amino acids.

The genes are TRBV6-6 and TRBJ2-1; 12 bases map to TRBD2. The CDR3 totals 15 residues. Losses at the gene ends were 5 bases for V and 3 bases for J; bases not matched to a gene: 2. The germline V gene encodes CDR1 MNHNY and CDR2 SVGAGI (reference sequence). This CDR3 is CASSEGLAGYNEQFF. CDR3 nucleotides: TGTGCCAGCAGTGAGGGACTAGCGGGCTACAATGAGCAGTTCTTC.

The chain uses TRBV30 and TRBJ2-3; 9 bases are shared with TRBD2. V gave up 7 bases and J gave up 5 bases; unmatched junction bases: 13. Germline CDR1 reads GTSNPN; CDR2 reads SVGIG (reference sequence). The CDR3 is made up of 15 amino acids. CDR3 DNA sequence: TGTGCCTTTAAAGGGCGGGGGGGCCGAGGAGATACGCAGTATTTT. Its protein product is CAFKGRGGRGDTQYF.

The chain uses TRBV19 and TRBJ1-1; D possibly corresponds to TRBD1 (5 bases). CDR3 length: 13 residues. CDR1 is LNHDA, CDR2 SQIVND, per germline (reference sequence). V was clipped by 5 bases and J by 6 bases, with 13 bases between them. The CDR3 sequence: CASSGAGKPEAFF. CDR3 nucleotide sequence: TGTGCCAGTAGTGGGGCAGGGAAACCTGAAGCTTTCTTT.